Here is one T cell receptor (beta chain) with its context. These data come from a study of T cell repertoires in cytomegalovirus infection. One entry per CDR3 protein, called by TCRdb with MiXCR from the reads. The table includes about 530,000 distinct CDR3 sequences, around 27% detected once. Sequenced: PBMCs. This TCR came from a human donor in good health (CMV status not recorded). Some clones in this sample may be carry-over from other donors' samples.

Here the CDR3 DNA reads TGTGCCACCAGTGAGGCGAGGGTAAGGGATGAGCAGTTCTTC. This sequence encodes CATSEARVRDEQFF. The J gene is TRBJ2-1, the V gene TRBV24-1, with D possibly being TRBD2 (5 bases). The length of the CDR3 is 14 residues. Trimming removed 4 bases at V and 8 bases at J, with 14 bases between. Germline V gives CDR1 KGHDR, CDR2 SFDVKD.